Here is one T cell receptor beta chain with its context. What it binds is unknown. TCRdb keeps only in-frame clones here, not all; method: immunoSEQ multiplex PCR. This sample yields around 120,000 clones, of which around 77% are seen a single time; under 7% belongs to the top ten. These data come from a study of a mutant IDH1 vaccine in newly diagnosed glioma. Across the whole study: There were eight vaccinations for patients, given in weeks 1, 3, 5, 7, 11, 15, 19 and 23. Treated individuals were around 60% male and around 40% female, averaging roughly 44 years of age.

This CDR3 has 14 residues. CDR1 is SGHVS and CDR2 is FQNEAQ in the germline V gene. Trimming removed 3 bases at V and 1 base at J, with 10 bases between. The time point denotes: week 11, during vaccination. The investigators gave 300 ug of mutant IDH1 20-mer peptide in each vaccine dose, together with topical imiquimod. The astrocytomas were IDH1-mutant, ATRX-negative, and WHO grade 3 or 4. This TCR was sampled from a middle-aged man with glioma. This material consisted of PBMCs, taken from a glioma patient whose treatment included an IDH1 peptide vaccine. The genes are TRBV7-8 and TRBJ2-7; D may be TRBD1 (5 bases). This CDR3 reads CASSLGLESYEQYF. The DNA of the CDR3 is TGTGCCAGCAGCTTGGGGCTGGAGTCCTACGAGCAGTACTTC.